This T cell receptor beta chain was identified in a study of shared clonotypes between healthy human individuals. Study context: Serving as donors were a couple of women and three men, whose ages spanned 18 to 49.

V was pared by 3 bases and J by 9 bases, with 15 bases between. The germline CDR1 and CDR2 sequences are LNHDA and SQIVND (reference sequence). This CDR3 region has 14 residues. Measured with immunoSEQ multiplex PCR; TCRdb has only the in-frame clones, and not every one. The data show some 2,100,000 clones, about 94% seen once. The rearrangement links TRBV19 to TRBJ1-5; the D gene is possibly TRBD1 (5 bases). Input material: naive CD4+ T cells sorted from blood. Subset: CD45RA+ positively selected. The sequence derives from a man aged 18 to 30 in good health. The CDR3 protein is CASSMTERRSPQHF. The CDR3 nucleotides read TGTGCCAGTAGTATGACAGAACGGCGCTCGCCCCAGCATTTT.